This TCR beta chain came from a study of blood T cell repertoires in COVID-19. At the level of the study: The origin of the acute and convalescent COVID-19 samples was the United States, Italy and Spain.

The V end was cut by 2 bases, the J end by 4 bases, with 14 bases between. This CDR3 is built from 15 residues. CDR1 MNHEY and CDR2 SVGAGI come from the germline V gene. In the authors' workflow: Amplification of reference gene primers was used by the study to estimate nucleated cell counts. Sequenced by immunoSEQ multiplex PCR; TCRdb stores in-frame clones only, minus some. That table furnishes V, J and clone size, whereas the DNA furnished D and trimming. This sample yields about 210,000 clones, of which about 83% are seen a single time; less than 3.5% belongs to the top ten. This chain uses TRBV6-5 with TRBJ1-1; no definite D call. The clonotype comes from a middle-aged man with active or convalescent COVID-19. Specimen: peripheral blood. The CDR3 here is CASSYSQVEGTEAFF. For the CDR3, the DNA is TGTGCCAGCAGTTACAGCCAGGTGGAAGGCACTGAAGCTTTCTTT.